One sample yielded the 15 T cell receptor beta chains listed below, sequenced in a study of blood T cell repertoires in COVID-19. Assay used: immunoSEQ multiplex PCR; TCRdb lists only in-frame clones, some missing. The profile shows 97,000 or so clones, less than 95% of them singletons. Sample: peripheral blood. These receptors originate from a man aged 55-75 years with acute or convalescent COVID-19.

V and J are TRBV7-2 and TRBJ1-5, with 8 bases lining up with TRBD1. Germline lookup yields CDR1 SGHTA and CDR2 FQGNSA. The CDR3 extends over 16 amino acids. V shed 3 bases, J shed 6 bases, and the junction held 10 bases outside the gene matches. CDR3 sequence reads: CASSFTHTGGSQPQHF. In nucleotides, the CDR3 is TGTGCCAGCAGCTTTACCCACACAGGGGGGAGTCAGCCCCAGCATTTT. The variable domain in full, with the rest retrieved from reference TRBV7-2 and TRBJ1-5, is GAGVSQSPSNKVTEKGKDVELRCDPISGHTALYWYRQSLGQGLEFLIYFQGNSAPDKSGLPSDRFSAERTGGSVSTLTIQRTQQEDSAVYLCASSFTHTGGSQPQHFGDGTRLSIL.

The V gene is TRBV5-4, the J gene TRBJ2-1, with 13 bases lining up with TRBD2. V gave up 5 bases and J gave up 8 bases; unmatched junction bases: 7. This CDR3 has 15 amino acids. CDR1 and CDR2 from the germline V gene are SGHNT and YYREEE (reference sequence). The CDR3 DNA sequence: TGTGCCAGCAGATCGACTAGCGGGGGGAATGATGAGCAGTTCTTC. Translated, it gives CASRSTSGGNDEQFF.

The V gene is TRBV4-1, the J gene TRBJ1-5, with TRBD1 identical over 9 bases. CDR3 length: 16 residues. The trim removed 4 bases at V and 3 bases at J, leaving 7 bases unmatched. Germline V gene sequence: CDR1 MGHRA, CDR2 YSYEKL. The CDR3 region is CASSRLDRGVNQPQHF. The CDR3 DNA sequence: TGCGCCAGCAGCCGTCTGGACAGGGGAGTCAATCAGCCCCAGCATTTT.

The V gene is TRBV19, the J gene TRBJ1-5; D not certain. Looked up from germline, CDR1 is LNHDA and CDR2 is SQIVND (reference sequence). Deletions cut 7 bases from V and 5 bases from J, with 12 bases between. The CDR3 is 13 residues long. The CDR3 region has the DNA TGTGCCAGTAACAACGGGGTTTATCAGCCCCAGCATTTT. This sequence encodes CASNNGVYQPQHF.

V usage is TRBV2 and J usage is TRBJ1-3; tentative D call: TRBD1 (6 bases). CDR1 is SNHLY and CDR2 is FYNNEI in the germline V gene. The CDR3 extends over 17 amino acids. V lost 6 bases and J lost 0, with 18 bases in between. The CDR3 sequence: CASSLTGTTFSGNTIYF. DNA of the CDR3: TGTGCCAGCAGCCTCACCGGGACAACCTTCTCTGGAAACACCATATATTTT.

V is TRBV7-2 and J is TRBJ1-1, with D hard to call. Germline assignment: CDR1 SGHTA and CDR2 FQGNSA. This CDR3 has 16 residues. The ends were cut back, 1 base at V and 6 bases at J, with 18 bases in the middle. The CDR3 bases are TGTGCCAGCAGCTTAGGGGTTTCTGCGGGTCAAGCTGAAGCTTTCTTT. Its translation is CASSLGVSAGQAEAFF.

The DNA of the CDR3 is TGCGCCAGCAGCTTGGAGTTGGACACCGACTATGGCTACACCTTC. Translation gives CASSLELDTDYGYTF. The chain has TRBV5-1 and TRBJ1-2, with D possibly being TRBD1 (5 bases). The CDR3 is 15 amino acids. Germline loops: CDR1 SGHRS, CDR2 YFSETQ. Trimming removed 0 bases at V and 3 bases at J, with 12 bases between.

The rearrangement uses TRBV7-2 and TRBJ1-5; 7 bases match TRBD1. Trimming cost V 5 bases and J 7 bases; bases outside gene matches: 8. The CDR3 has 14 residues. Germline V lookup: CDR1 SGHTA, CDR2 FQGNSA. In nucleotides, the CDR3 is TGTGCCAGCAGCAAGCCAGGGGGTTGGCAGCCCCAGCATTTT. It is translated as CASSKPGGWQPQHF.

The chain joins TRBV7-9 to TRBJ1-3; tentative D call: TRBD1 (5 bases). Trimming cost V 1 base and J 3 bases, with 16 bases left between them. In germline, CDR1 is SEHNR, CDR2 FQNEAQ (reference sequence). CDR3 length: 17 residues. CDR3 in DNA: TGTGCCAGCAGCTTAGAGGGCGCAGGGCGTTTTGGAAACACCATATATTTT. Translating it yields CASSLEGAGRFGNTIYF.

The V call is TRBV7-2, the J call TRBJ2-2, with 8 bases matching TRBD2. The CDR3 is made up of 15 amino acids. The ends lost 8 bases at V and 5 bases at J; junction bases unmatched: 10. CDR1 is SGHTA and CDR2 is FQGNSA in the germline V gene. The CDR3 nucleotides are TGTGCCAGCCACGGGGGGGCCTTCAAAACCGGGGAGCTGTTTTTT. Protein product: CASHGGAFKTGELFF.

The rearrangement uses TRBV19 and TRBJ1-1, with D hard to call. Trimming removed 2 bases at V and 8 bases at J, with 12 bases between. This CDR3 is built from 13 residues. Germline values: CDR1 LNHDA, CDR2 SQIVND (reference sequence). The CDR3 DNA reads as TGTGCCAGTAGTATAAAATGGGCGTCGGAAGCTTTCTTT. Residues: CASSIKWASEAFF.

The chain's CDR3 is CASSIRGRQGAPNRTF. CDR3 DNA sequence: TGTGCCAGTAGTATAAGGGGGCGACAGGGGGCGCCTAATAGGACCTTC. The chain links TRBV19 to TRBJ1-2; 10 bases line up with TRBD1. The CDR3 spans 16 residues. Per germline, CDR1 LNHDA and CDR2 SQIVND (reference sequence). After removal of 2 bases from V and 14 bases from J, the junction contained 17 bases not matched to a gene.

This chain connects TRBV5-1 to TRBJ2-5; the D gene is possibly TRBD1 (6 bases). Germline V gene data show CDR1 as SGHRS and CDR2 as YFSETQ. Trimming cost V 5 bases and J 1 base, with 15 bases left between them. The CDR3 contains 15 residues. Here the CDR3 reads CASSFGTPIQETQYF. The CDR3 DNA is TGCGCCAGCAGTTTCGGGACACCGATCCAAGAGACCCAGTACTTC.

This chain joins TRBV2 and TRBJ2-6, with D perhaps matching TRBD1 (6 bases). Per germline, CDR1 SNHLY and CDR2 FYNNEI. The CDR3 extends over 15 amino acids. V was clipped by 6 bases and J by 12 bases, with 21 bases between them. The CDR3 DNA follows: TGTGCCAGCAGCGGGACAAGTCCTTGGGGTAGCGTCCTGACTTTC. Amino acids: CASSGTSPWGSVLTF. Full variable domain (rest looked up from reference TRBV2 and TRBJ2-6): EPEVTQTPSHQVTQMGQEVILRCVPISNHLYFYWYRQILGQKVEFLVSFYNNEISEKSEIFDDQFSVERPDGSNFTLKIRSTKLEDSAMYFCASSGTSPWGSVLTFGAGSRLTVL.

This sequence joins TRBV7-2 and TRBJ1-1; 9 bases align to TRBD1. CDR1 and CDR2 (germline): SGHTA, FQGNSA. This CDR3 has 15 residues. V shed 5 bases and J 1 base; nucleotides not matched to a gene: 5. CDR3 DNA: TGTGCCAGCAGCCTGACAGGGGGAGGGAACACTGAAGCTTTCTTT. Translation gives CASSLTGGGNTEAFF.